What follows are 5 T cell receptor beta chains derived from one specimen sequenced in a study of low-dose radiotherapy and immunotherapy resistance in tumors. Covering alpha and beta chains, TRAV- and TRBV-specific primers were used for the first-strand cDNA. TCR amplification involved about 20 PCR cycles with a constant-region primer and V-primer adapter. TCRdb re-called the reads with MiXCR, one entry per CDR3 protein. The sample has 85,000 to 95,000 distinct CDR3 sequences, under 9.5% seen once. Time point here: before trial treatment. Sequenced material: PBMCs, taken before treatment. Receptors originate from a male donor with prostate cancer.

This clonotype was counted a single time. V and J are TRBV4-1 and TRBJ1-4, with D unresolved. CDR3 size: 13 residues. Deletions cut 3 bases from V and 8 bases from J, with 10 bases between. The germline V gene has CDR1 MGHRA and CDR2 YSYEKL. The CDR3 nucleotides are TGCGCCAGCAGCCACCCCAAGGAGGAAAAACTGTTTTTT. This encodes CASSHPKEEKLFF.

This sequence joins TRBV12-3 or TRBV12-4 and TRBJ1-1, with D hard to call. V lost 6 bases to trimming and J lost 5 bases, with 13 bases between them. CDR3 length equals 13 residues. This CDR3 reads CASRASVQTEAFF. Here the CDR3 DNA reads TGTGCCAGCAGAGCCTCTGTTCAAACTGAAGCTTTCTTT.

This clonotype was observed at least ten times. The J gene is TRBJ2-1, the V gene TRBV3-1; 12 bases agree with TRBD2. Losses at the gene ends were 3 bases for V and 0 bases for J; bases not matched to a gene: 6. Germline values: CDR1 LGHDT, CDR2 YNNKEL (reference sequence). This CDR3 comprises 18 residues. The CDR3 DNA follows: TGTGCCAGCAGCCATTCCAGACTAGCGGGAGCCTCCTACAATGAGCAGTTCTTC. Its protein is CASSHSRLAGASYNEQFF.

This clonotype has ten or more counts. V usage is TRBV10-3 and J usage is TRBJ2-5; D is ambiguous. The germline V and J ends were trimmed by 3 bases and 5 bases, with 4 bases remaining between them. This CDR3 comprises 11 residues. The V gene's germline CDR1 is ENHRY and CDR2 SYGVKD. CDR3 nucleotide sequence: TGTGCCATCAGTGATCTTGAGACCCAGTACTTC. Translated, it gives CAISDLETQYF.

In its sample, this clonotype was seen many times. V usage is TRBV5-4 and J usage is TRBJ2-7, with 8 bases matching TRBD1. This CDR3 is built from 13 residues. J lost 5 bases, V lost 4 bases, and 5 bases had no gene match. Germline CDR1 reads SGHNT; CDR2 reads YYREEE (reference sequence). In nucleotides, the CDR3 is TGTGCCAGCAGCATAACAGGGGGGAACGAGCAGTACTTC. It codes for CASSITGGNEQYF.